The rows below give T cell receptor beta chains drawn from one sample of a study of T cell responses to AZD1222 COVID-19 vaccine. Sequenced by immunoSEQ multiplex PCR; TCRdb stores in-frame clones only, minus some. The sample carries just under 150,000 clones, around 83% recorded once. The specimen was peripheral blood, collected 28 days after the second AZD1222 dose. These receptors originate from an adult who received the AZD1222 COVID-19 vaccine. Both conserved end residues are part of each CDR3. The order of the fields is clone size, V gene, CDR3 length, D gene, J gene, CDR3 DNA, CDR3 protein. The D gene is left open where the match is weak. Expanded clones are given a class, and other clones once, few, many or no size at all.

size: -
V: TRBV9
length: 14
D: -
J: TRBJ2-3
DNA: TGTGCCAGCAGCGTCCGCAGGGGGGCAGATACGCAGTATTTT
CDR3: CASSVRRGADTQYF

size: -
V: TRBV4-1
length: 15
D: TRBD2
J: TRBJ2-4
DNA: TGCGCCAGCAGCCAAGGTCTTAGCGGGGAAAACATTCAGTACTTC
CDR3: CASSQGLSGENIQYF

size: once
V: TRBV30
length: 14
D: -
J: TRBJ1-5
DNA: TGTGCCTGCTCCAGTGTAAGTAGCAATCAGCCCCAGCATTTT
CDR3: CACSSVSSNQPQHF

size: -
V: TRBV11-3
length: 13
D: TRBD1
J: TRBJ2-5
DNA: TGTGCCAGCAGCTTGCAGGGGGCGGAGACCCAGTACTTC
CDR3: CASSLQGAETQYF

size: -
V: TRBV6-5
length: 15
D: TRBD1
J: TRBJ1-5
DNA: TGTGCCAGCAGCCCCTCAGGGGGCTCGCATCAGCCCCAGCATTTT
CDR3: CASSPSGGSHQPQHF

size: -
V: TRBV29-1
length: 14
D: -
J: TRBJ1-2
DNA: TGCACCGTTGAAGGCCGACAGCTTAACTATGGCTACACCTTC
CDR3: CTVEGRQLNYGYTF

size: -
V: TRBV5-6
length: 14
D: -
J: TRBJ1-1
DNA: TGTGCCAGCAGCTTGGCCGGCCCCGTCACTGAAGCTTTCTTT
CDR3: CASSLAGPVTEAFF

size: -
V: TRBV28
length: 15
D: -
J: TRBJ1-5
DNA: TGTGCCAGCAGTTTTCCAGACTATAGCAATCAGCCCCAGCATTTT
CDR3: CASSFPDYSNQPQHF

size: -
V: TRBV30
length: 13
D: -
J: TRBJ1-4
DNA: TGTGCCTGGGGGGAGGTTACGAATGAAAAACTGTTTTTT
CDR3: CAWGEVTNEKLFF

size: -
V: TRBV11-3
length: 14
D: -
J: TRBJ2-5
DNA: TGTGCCAGCAGCCTTAGCTCCGGAGTCGGGACCCAGTACTTC
CDR3: CASSLSSGVGTQYF

size: -
V: TRBV30
length: 12
D: -
J: TRBJ1-1
DNA: TGTGCCTGTAACAGCATGAACACTGAAGCTTTCTTT
CDR3: CACNSMNTEAFF

size: once
V: TRBV30
length: 16
D: TRBD1
J: TRBJ1-5
DNA: TGTGCCTGGAGTGGGAGCTCAGGGGGCTCAGGTCAGCCCCAGCATTTT
CDR3: CAWSGSSGGSGQPQHF

size: -
V: TRBV7-2
length: 15
D: -
J: TRBJ1-1
DNA: TGTGCCAGCAGCTTAGGGGCGGCGATAAACACTGAAGCTTTCTTT
CDR3: CASSLGAAINTEAFF

size: -
V: TRBV24-1
length: 14
D: -
J: TRBJ1-5
DNA: TGTGCCACCAGTGGTGGGAGCTCCAATCAGCCCCAGCATTTT
CDR3: CATSGGSSNQPQHF

size: -
V: TRBV27
length: 13
D: TRBD1
J: TRBJ2-2
DNA: TGTGCCACCGGGACAGGGACCCCCGGGGAGCTGTTTTTT
CDR3: CATGTGTPGELFF

size: -
V: TRBV19
length: 17
D: -
J: TRBJ1-6
DNA: TGTGCCAGTAGTATAGATTTTAGAAGGCCTACGGGGTCACCCCTCCACTTT
CDR3: CASSIDFRRPTGSPLHF

size: -
V: TRBV7-8
length: 16
D: TRBD1
J: TRBJ1-3
DNA: TGTGCCAGCAGCCAAGGACAGGCCGACTCTGGAAACACCATATATTTT
CDR3: CASSQGQADSGNTIYF

size: -
V: TRBV12-3/TRBV12-4
length: 11
D: -
J: TRBJ2-3
DNA: TGTGCCAGCAAAATAGCGGATACGCAGTATTTT
CDR3: CASKIADTQYF

size: -
V: TRBV5-1
length: 13
D: -
J: TRBJ1-1
DNA: TGCGCCAGCAGCCCCGGGGAGAACACTGAAGCTTTCTTT
CDR3: CASSPGENTEAFF

size: once
V: TRBV28
length: 14
D: -
J: TRBJ1-1
DNA: TGTGCCAGCAGTTTCCTTGGGGAATCCACTGAAGCTTTCTTT
CDR3: CASSFLGESTEAFF

size: -
V: TRBV6-5
length: 14
D: TRBD1
J: TRBJ1-6
DNA: TGTGCCAGCAGGCCGACAGGGTATAATTCACCCCTCCACTTT
CDR3: CASRPTGYNSPLHF

size: -
V: TRBV3-1/TRBV3-2
length: 17
D: -
J: TRBJ2-7
DNA: TGTGCCAGCAGCCAAGGGGTGAGGATAACTAGCTCCTACGAGCAGTACTTC
CDR3: CASSQGVRITSSYEQYF

size: few
V: TRBV12-3/TRBV12-4
length: 13
D: -
J: TRBJ1-2
DNA: TGTGCCAGCAGCCCTGAATTACAGGGCGACTACACCTTC
CDR3: CASSPELQGDYTF

size: -
V: TRBV11-2
length: 13
D: -
J: TRBJ1-2
DNA: TGTGCCAGCAGCTCCACAGGAATTTATGGCTACACCTTC
CDR3: CASSSTGIYGYTF

size: -
V: TRBV9
length: 14
D: TRBD1
J: TRBJ1-4
DNA: TGTGCCAGCAGCACAGGGGCCACTAATGAAAAACTGTTTTTT
CDR3: CASSTGATNEKLFF

size: -
V: TRBV4-2
length: 17
D: TRBD1
J: TRBJ1-2
DNA: TGTGCCAGCAGCCAAGATTCAGGGACCGGGACAGCCTATGGCTACACCTTC
CDR3: CASSQDSGTGTAYGYTF

size: many
V: TRBV7-8
length: 15
D: TRBD1
J: TRBJ1-1
DNA: TGTGCCAGCAGCCCAAGGGTGACAGGGGACACTGAAGCTTTCTTT
CDR3: CASSPRVTGDTEAFF